This T cell receptor (beta chain) derives from a study of T-cell reconstitution after alpha-beta-depleted transplantation in children. General study points: T-cell counts and diversity at one year post-transplant came mainly from newly produced T cells.

This clonotype was counted ten times or more. The antigen remains unidentified. CDR1 SGHNT and CDR2 YYREEE come from the germline V gene (reference sequence). This CDR3 has 16 residues. Germline trimming cut 4 bases from V and 1 base from J; bases unmatched to any gene: 8. The authors prepared the TCRbeta library with unique molecular identifiers. MiXCR was run by TCRdb on the PCR reads, yielding one entry per CDR3 protein. The table records hundreds of thousands of distinct CDR3 sequences, roughly 8.2% of them present only once. The material was PBMCs, mostly from graft donor cells, obtained 180 days after TCRalphabeta/CD19-depleted stem cell transplant. V is TRBV5-4 and J is TRBJ2-3; 8 positions agree with TRBD2. This receptor was obtained from a male patient aged 5 to 17 who had a stem cell transplant for acute lymphoblastic leukemia, so the T cells may come from the graft donor. The DNA for the CDR3 is TGTGCCAGCAGCGTGAAGCGGGAGAGGGGCACAGATACGCAGTATTTT. This translates into CASSVKRERGTDTQYF.